This TCR beta chain was sequenced for a study of T cells in Graves' hyperthyroidism and ophthalmopathy. Findings and caveats of the study: Ophthalmopathy could be told apart from stable hyperthyroidism with a 13 V-J model.

Looked up from germline, CDR1 is GTSNPN and CDR2 is SVGIG (reference sequence). The CDR3 runs 13 residues. Trimming cost V 5 bases and J 0 bases, with 10 bases left between them. From RNA transcripts, TCR beta CDR3 regions were amplified. The HTBI primer set served for first-round RT-PCR of the TCR CDR3. TCRdb re-analysed the multiplex PCR reads in MiXCR, keeping a single row per CDR3 protein. The sample lists more than 550,000 distinct CDR3 sequences, around 16% seen once, with roughly 15% in the top ten. This clonotype has ten or more counts. Antigen unknown. Sequenced material: blood. The TCR sequence derives from a man aged 45 to 65 with Graves' hyperthyroidism. V is TRBV30 and J is TRBJ1-1; D not resolved. CDR3 DNA: TGTGCCTGGGGTACAATGATGAACACTGAAGCTTTCTTT. Translating gives CAWGTMMNTEAFF.